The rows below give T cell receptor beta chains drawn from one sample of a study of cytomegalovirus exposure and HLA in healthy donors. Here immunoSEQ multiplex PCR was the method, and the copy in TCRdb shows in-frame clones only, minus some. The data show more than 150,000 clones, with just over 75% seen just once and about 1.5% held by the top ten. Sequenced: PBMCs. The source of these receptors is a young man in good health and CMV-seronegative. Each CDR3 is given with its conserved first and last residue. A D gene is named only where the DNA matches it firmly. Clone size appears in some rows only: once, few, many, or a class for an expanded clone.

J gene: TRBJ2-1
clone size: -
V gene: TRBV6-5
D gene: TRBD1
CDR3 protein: CASSSMTGTHEQFF
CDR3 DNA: TGTGCCAGCAGCTCGATGACAGGGACCCATGAGCAGTTCTTC

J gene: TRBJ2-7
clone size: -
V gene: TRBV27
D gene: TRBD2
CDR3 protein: CASSLGGSSYEQYF
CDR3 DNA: TGTGCCAGCAGTTTGGGAGGGAGCTCCTACGAGCAGTACTTC

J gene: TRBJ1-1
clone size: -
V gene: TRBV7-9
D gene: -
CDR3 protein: CASRYATRAEAFF
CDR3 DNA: TGTGCCAGCAGATATGCGACCCGGGCTGAAGCTTTCTTT

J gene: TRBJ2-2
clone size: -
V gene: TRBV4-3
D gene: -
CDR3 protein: CASSREKTGELFF
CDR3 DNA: TGCGCCAGCAGCCGGGAGAAAACCGGGGAGCTGTTTTTT

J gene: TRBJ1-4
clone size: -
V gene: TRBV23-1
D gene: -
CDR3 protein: CASSQSWTDSTNEKLFF
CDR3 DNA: TGCGCCAGCAGTCAATCTTGGACGGACTCAACTAATGAAAAACTGTTTTTT

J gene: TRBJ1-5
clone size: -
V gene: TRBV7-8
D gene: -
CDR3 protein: CASSLAVQGNQPQHF
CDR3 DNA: TGTGCCAGCAGCTTAGCGGTACAGGGCAATCAGCCCCAGCATTTT

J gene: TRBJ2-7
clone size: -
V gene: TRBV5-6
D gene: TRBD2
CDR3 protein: CASSVSLAGKQYF
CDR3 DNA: TGTGCCAGCAGCGTATCACTAGCGGGGAAGCAGTACTTC

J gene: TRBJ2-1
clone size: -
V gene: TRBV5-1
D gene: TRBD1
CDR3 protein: CASSLTGGGSYNEQFF
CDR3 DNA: TGCGCCAGCAGCCTTACAGGGGGCGGATCCTACAATGAGCAGTTCTTC

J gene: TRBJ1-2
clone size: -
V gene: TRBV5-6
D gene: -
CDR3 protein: CASSLVGGYGYTF
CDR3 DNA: TGTGCCAGCAGCTTGGTAGGGGGCTATGGCTACACCTTC

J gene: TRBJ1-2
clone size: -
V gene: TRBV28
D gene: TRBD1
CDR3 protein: CASTDRAGGYTF
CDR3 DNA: TGTGCCAGCACCGACAGGGCAGGGGGCTACACCTTC

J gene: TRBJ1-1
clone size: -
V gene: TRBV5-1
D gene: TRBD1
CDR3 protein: CASRPGTGDRHTEAFF
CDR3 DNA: TGCGCCAGCAGACCCGGGACAGGGGATCGCCACACTGAAGCTTTCTTT

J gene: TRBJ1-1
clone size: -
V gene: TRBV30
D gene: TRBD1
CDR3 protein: CAWGQGGTEAFF
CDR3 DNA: TGTGCCTGGGGACAGGGCGGTACTGAAGCTTTCTTT

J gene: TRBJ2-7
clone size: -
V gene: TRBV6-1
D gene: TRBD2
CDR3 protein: CASSESPLAAGYEQYF
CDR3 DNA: TGTGCCAGCAGTGAGTCACCGCTAGCGGCCGGCTACGAGCAGTACTTC

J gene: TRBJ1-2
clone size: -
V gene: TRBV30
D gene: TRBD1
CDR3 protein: CAWSVDETGLENGYTF
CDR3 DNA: TGTGCCTGGAGTGTGGATGAGACAGGGCTTGAGAATGGCTACACCTTC

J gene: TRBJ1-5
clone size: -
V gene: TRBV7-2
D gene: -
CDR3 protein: CASRKNRDARNQPQHF
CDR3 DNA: TGTGCCAGCAGGAAAAACAGGGACGCTCGCAATCAGCCCCAGCATTTT

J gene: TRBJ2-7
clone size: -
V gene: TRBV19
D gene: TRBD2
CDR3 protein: CASSIRAGGSSYEQYF
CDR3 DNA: TGTGCCAGTAGTATAAGGGCGGGAGGGTCCTCCTACGAGCAGTACTTC

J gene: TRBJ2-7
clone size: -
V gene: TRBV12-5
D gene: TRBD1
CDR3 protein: CASGLWTGDPLSYEQYF
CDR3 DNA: TGTGCTAGTGGTTTATGGACAGGGGATCCCCTCTCCTACGAGCAGTACTTC

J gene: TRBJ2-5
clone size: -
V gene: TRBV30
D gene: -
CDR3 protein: CAWHRDFQETQYF
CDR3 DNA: TGTGCCTGGCACCGGGATTTTCAAGAGACCCAGTACTTC

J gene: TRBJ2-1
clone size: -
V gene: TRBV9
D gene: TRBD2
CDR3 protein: CASSDPVPGGVNEQFF
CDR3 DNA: TGTGCCAGCAGCGACCCCGTCCCCGGGGGGGTTAATGAGCAGTTCTTC

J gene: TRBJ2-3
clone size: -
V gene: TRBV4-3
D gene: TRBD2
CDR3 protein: CASSQVPGLAGDSTDTQYF
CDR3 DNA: TGCGCCAGCAGCCAAGTTCCGGGACTAGCGGGAGACTCCACAGATACGCAGTATTTT

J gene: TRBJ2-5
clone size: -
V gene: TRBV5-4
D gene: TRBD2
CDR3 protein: CASSSLPGLAGFQETQYF
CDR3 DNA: TGTGCCAGCAGCTCTCTACCGGGACTAGCGGGGTTTCAAGAGACCCAGTACTTC

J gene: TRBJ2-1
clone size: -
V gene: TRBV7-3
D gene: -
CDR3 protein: CASSLMSGEQFF
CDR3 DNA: TGTGCCAGCAGCTTAATGTCGGGTGAGCAGTTCTTC

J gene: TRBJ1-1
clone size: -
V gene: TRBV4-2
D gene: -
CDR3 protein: CASSQDLQDREAFF
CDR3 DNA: TGTGCCAGCAGCCAAGATCTTCAGGATCGGGAAGCTTTCTTT

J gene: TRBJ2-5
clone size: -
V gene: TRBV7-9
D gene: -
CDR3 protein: CASSSPAWETQYF
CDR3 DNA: TGTGCCAGCAGCTCTCCGGCCTGGGAGACCCAGTACTTC

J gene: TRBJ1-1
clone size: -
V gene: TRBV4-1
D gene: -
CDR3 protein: CASSQDAPGGLNTEAFF
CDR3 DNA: TGCGCCAGCAGCCAAGACGCGCCGGGCGGGTTGAACACTGAAGCTTTCTTT

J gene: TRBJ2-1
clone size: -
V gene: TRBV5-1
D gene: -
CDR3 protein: CASSLEGRDYNEQFF
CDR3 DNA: TGCGCCAGCAGCTTGGAGGGTCGGGACTACAATGAGCAGTTCTTC

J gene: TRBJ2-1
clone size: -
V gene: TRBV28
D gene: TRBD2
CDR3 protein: CASSLVLAGSYNEQFF
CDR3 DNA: TGTGCCAGCAGTTTGGTCCTAGCGGGATCCTACAATGAGCAGTTCTTC

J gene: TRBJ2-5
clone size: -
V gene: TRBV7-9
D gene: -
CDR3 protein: CASSPLVQETQYF
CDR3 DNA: TGTGCCAGCAGCCCACTAGTCCAAGAGACCCAGTACTTC

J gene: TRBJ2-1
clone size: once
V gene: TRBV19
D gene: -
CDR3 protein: CASTRSHTAMWNEQFF
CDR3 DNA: TGTGCCAGTACGCGGAGCCACACCGCAATGTGGAATGAGCAGTTCTTC

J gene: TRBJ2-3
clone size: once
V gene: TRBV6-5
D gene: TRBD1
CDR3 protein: CASSYGDSLTDTQYF
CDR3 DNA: TGTGCCAGCAGTTACGGGGACAGCCTCACAGATACGCAGTATTTT

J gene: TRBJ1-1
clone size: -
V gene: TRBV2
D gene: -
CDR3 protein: CASRRRTANTEAFF
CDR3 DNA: TGTGCCAGCAGAAGACGGACAGCTAACACTGAAGCTTTCTTT

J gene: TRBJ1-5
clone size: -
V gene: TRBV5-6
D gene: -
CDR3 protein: CASSLADQPQHF
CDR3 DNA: TGTGCCAGCAGCTTGGCCGATCAGCCCCAGCATTTT

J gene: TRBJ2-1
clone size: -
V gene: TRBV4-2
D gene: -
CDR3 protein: CASSQDRRTAKAPRGNNEQFF
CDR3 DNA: TGTGCCAGCAGCCAAGATAGGAGGACAGCCAAAGCCCCGCGAGGCAACAATGAGCAGTTCTTC

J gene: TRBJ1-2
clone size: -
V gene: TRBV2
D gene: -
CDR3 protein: CASSDLTANYGYPF
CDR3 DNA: TGTGCCAGCAGTGATTTGACAGCTAACTATGGCTACCCCTTC

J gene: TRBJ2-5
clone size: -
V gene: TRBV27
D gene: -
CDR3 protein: CASSLFAGETQYF
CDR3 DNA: TGTGCCAGCAGTTTATTTGCGGGGGAGACCCAGTACTTC

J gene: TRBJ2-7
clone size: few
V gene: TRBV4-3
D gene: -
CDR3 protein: CASSQLRGSSYEQYF
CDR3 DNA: TGCGCCAGCAGCCAATTACGGGGGAGCTCCTACGAGCAGTACTTC

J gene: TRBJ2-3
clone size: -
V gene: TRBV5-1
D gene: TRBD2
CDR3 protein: CASSLVAREGRSFQYF
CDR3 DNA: TGCGCCAGCAGCCTCGTCGCGAGGGAGGGCCGCAGTTTTCAGTATTTT

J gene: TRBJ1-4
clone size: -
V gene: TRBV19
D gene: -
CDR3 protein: CASSTAGVEDEKLFF
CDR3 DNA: TGTGCCAGTAGTACCGCGGGGGTTGAGGATGAAAAACTGTTTTTT

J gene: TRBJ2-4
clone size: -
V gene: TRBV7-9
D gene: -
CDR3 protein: CASSLTGSDIQYF
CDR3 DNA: TGTGCCAGCAGCTTAACAGGTAGTGACATTCAGTACTTC

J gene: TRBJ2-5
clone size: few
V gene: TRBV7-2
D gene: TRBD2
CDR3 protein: CASSPFGLGTKETQYF
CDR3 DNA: TGTGCCAGCAGCCCTTTCGGCCTAGGGACTAAAGAGACCCAGTACTTC

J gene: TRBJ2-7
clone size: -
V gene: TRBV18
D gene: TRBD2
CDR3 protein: CASSPTSGGTGYEQYF
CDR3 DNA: TGTGCCAGCTCACCGACTAGCGGGGGGACTGGGTACGAGCAGTACTTC

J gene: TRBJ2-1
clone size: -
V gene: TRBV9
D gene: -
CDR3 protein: CASSVGTGLARWQFF
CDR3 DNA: TGTGCCAGCAGCGTAGGGACGGGACTCGCAAGATGGCAGTTCTTC

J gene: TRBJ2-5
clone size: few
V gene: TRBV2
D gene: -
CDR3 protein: CASSESGGVTETQYF
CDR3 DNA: TGTGCCAGCAGTGAATCTGGCGGGGTCACGGAGACCCAGTACTTC

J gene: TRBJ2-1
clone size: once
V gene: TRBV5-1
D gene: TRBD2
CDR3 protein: CASSLALAEGNSDEQFF
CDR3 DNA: TGCGCCAGCAGCTTGGCTCTAGCGGAGGGAAATTCGGATGAGCAGTTCTTC